The clone carrying this T cell receptor beta chain appeared once. CDR3 length: 16 residues. The V gene's germline CDR1 is MDHEN and CDR2 SYDVKM. V was trimmed by 5 bases and J by 3 bases, leaving 16 bases between them. The method was immunoSEQ multiplex PCR; TCRdb's version includes in-frame clones alone and lacks a portion of them. The table records about 230,000 clones, around 90% of them present only once. The participants were between about 18 and 89 years old and came from under 25 US areas. The sample belongs to a study of blood T cell repertoires in COVID-19. Sequenced sample: PBMCs or T cells enriched from blood (not recorded which). This clonotype was obtained from a man aged 30 to 39 who had recovered from COVID-19. The rearrangement joins TRBV28 to TRBJ2-2; D unclear. The CDR3, as DNA: TGTGCCAGCAGTCCCCGTTTCGGGTGGGACACCGGGGAGCTGTTTTTT. Amino acid sequence: CASSPRFGWDTGELFF.